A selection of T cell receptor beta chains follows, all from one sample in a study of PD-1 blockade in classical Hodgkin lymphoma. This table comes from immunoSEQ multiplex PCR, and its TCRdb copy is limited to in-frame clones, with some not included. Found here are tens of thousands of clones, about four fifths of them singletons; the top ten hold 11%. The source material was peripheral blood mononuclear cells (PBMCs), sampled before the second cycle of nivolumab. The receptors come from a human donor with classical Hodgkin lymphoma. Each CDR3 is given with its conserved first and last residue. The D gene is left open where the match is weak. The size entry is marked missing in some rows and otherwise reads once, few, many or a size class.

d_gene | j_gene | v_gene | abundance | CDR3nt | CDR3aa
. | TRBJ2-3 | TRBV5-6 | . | TGTGCCAGCAGCCCTATGGGGGGACCGCAGTATTTT | CASSPMGGPQYF
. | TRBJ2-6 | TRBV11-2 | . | TGTGCCAGCAGCTTAGTTTACCCTGGGGCCAACGTCCTGACTTTC | CASSLVYPGANVLTF
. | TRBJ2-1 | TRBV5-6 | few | TGTGCCAGCAGCCCCCCAGGGTACAATGAGCAGTTCTTC | CASSPPGYNEQFF
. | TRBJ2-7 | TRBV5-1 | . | TGCGCCAGCAGCTTAGGCAGGGTAGGAGACGAGCAGTACTTC | CASSLGRVGDEQYF
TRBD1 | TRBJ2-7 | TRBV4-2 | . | TGTGCCAGCAGCCAACGGACAGGGACAAATGAGCAGTACTTC | CASSQRTGTNEQYF
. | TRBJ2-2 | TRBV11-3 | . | TGTGCCAGCAGCTCCTGGGTCGCGGGTCAAACCGGGGAGCTGTTTTTT | CASSSWVAGQTGELFF
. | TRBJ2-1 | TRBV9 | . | TGTGCCAGCACCCCCGGGGGTCCCTCCTACAATGAGCAGTTCTTC | CASTPGGPSYNEQFF
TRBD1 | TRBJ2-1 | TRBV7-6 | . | TGTGCCAGCAGCCAGACGACAGGGCCCGACAATGAGCAGTTCTTC | CASSQTTGPDNEQFF
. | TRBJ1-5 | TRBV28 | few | TGTGCCAGCAGTTTAATCACAGCTACCAATCAGCCCCAGCATTTT | CASSLITATNQPQHF
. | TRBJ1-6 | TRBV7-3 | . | TGTGCCAGCAGCTTGAACAGTAATTCACCCCTCCACTTT | CASSLNSNSPLHF
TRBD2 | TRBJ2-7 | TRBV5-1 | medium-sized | TGCGCCAGCAGCTTGGCCATTTATGGGGCCGGGACTAGCGGGGAAGAGCAGTACTTC | CASSLAIYGAGTSGEEQYF
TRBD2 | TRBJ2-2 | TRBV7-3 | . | TGTGCCAGCAGCTTAAACAGCGGGGGGACGACCGGGGAGCTGTTTTTT | CASSLNSGGTTGELFF
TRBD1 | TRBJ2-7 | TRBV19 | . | TGTGCCAGTAGCGGGGGAGGACAGGGTTCCTACGAGCAGTACTTC | CASSGGGQGSYEQYF
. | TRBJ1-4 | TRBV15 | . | TGTGCCACCAGCAGAGTAAACAGTTTTAATGAAAAACTGTTTTTT | CATSRVNSFNEKLFF
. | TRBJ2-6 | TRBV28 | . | TGTGCCAGCAGTTTTGTAGGGGCTGGGGCCAACGTCCTGACTTTC | CASSFVGAGANVLTF
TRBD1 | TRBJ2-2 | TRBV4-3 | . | TGCGCCAGCAGCCGAGACCTTCACAGGGGATCCAACACCGGGGAGCTGTTTTTT | CASSRDLHRGSNTGELFF
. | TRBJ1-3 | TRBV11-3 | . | TGTGCCAGCAGCCTTAGGGCTGGAAACACCATATATTTT | CASSLRAGNTIYF
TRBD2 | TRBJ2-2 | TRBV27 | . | TGTGCCAGCAGTTTTGGGACTAGCGGGGATTACACCGGGGAGCTGTTTTTT | CASSFGTSGDYTGELFF
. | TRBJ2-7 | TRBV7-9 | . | TGTGCCAGCAGCCCAGGGGGAGGGGGCGTCCTAAGAGGCTACGAGCAGTACTTC | CASSPGGGGVLRGYEQYF
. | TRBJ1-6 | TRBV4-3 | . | TGCGCCAGCAGCCAAGAAGAGGGGACCCTCATCTTGAGTTCACCCCTCCACTTT | CASSQEEGTLILSSPLHF
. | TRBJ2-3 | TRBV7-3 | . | TGTGCCAGCAGCTTAATTGGGTTGGCAGATACGCAGTATTTT | CASSLIGLADTQYF
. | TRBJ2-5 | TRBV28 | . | TGTGCCAGCAGAGGAGTAGTTGGTAAGGAGGGCCAAGAGACCCAGTACTTC | CASRGVVGKEGQETQYF
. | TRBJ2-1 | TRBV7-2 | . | TGTGCCAGCAGCTTAGCTGGTCGGATGGGGGCGGGCAATGAGCAGTTCTTC | CASSLAGRMGAGNEQFF
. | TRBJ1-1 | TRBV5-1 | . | TGCGCCAGCAGCTTCCCCGCGCACGACGCTGAAGCTTTCTTT | CASSFPAHDAEAFF
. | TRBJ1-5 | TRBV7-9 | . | TGTGCCAGCGGGGGGACATCTAGCAATCAGCCCCAGCATTTT | CASGGTSSNQPQHF
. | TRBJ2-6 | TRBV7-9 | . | TGTGCCAGCAGCTTAGCGGGGCGCAGCCCTGGGGCCAACGTCCTGACTTTC | CASSLAGRSPGANVLTF
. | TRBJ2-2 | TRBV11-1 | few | TGTGCCAGCAGCTTCCTCACCGGGGAGCTGTTTTTT | CASSFLTGELFF
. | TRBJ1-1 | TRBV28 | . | TGTGCCAGCAGGGAGACGGTAGACACTGAAGCTTTCTTT | CASRETVDTEAFF
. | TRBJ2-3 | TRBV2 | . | TGTGCCAGCAGTGAAGGTCTGGGGCCAGATACGCAGTATTTT | CASSEGLGPDTQYF
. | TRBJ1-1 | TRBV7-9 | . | TGTGCCAGCAGCTTAGCAGGGAGGGGGAGCACTGAAGCTTTCTTT | CASSLAGRGSTEAFF
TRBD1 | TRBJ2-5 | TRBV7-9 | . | TGTGCCAGCAGCTTAGTTATTTTGGACAGGGGGTTTCGGGAGACCCAGTACTTC | CASSLVILDRGFRETQYF
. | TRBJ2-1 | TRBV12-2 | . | TGTGCAAGTCGCTTAGAAATTCGACCGCAGGGGTGGAATGAGCAGTTCTTC | CASRLEIRPQGWNEQFF
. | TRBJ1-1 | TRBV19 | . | TGTGCCAGTAGTATGAAGGGGGACACTGAAGCTTTCTTT | CASSMKGDTEAFF
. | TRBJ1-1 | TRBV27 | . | TGTGCCAGCAGTTTCTCCAGGGTCACTGAAGCTTTCTTT | CASSFSRVTEAFF
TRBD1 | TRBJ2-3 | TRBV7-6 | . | TGTGCCAGCAGCAATACCGGGACAGGGCCAGATACGCAGTATTTT | CASSNTGTGPDTQYF
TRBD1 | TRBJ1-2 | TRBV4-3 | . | TGCGCCAGCAGTCCTGACAGGGGGCGAGAAGGCTACACCTTC | CASSPDRGREGYTF
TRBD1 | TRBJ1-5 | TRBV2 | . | TGTGCCAGCAGCGACAGGGAGAATCAGCCCCAGCATTTT | CASSDRENQPQHF
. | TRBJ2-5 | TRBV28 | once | TGTGCCAGCAGTCCGGGGGCCCAAGAGACCCAGTACTTC | CASSPGAQETQYF
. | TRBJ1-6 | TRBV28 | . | TGTGCCAGCACCCGTATCCGGACCCTTGGGTCACCCCTCCACTTT | CASTRIRTLGSPLHF
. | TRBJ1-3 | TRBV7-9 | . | TGTGCCAGCAGCACCCCGCGGAGATCAGTCAGCTCTGGAAACACCATATATTTT | CASSTPRRSVSSGNTIYF
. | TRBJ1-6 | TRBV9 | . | TGTGCCAGCAGCGTAGCGGGGAATCAAAATTCACCCCTCCACTTT | CASSVAGNQNSPLHF